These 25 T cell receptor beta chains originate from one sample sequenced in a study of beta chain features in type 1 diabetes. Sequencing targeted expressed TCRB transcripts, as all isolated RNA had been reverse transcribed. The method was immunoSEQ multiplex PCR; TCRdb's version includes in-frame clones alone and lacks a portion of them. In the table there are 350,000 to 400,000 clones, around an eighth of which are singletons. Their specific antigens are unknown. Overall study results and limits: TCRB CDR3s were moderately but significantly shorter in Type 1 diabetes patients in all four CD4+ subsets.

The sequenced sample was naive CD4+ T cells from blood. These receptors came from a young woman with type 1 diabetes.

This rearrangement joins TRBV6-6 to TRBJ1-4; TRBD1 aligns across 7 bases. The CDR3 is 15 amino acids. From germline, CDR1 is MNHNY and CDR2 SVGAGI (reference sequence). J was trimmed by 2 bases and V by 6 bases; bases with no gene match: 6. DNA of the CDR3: TGTGCCAGCAGCGGGACGGGACAGACTAATGAAAAACTGTTTTTT. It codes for CASSGTGQTNEKLFF.

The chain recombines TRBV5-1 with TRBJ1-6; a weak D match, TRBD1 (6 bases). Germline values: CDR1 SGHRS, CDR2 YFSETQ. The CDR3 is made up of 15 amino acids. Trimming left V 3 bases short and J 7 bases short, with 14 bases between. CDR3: CASSSGGGRNSPLHF. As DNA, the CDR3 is TGCGCCAGCAGCTCCGGGGGCGGGAGGAATTCACCCCTCCACTTT.

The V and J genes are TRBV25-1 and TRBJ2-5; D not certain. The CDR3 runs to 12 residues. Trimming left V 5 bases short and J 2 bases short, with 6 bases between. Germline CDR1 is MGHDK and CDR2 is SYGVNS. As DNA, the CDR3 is TGTGCCAGCAGTCACATTCAAGAGACCCAGTACTTC. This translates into CASSHIQETQYF.

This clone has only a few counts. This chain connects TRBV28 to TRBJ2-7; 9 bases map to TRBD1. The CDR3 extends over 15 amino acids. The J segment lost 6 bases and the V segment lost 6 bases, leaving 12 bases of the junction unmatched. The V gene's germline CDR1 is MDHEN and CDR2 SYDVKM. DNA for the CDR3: TGTGCCAGCAGGACCCCCGGACAGGGGTTTAGCGAGCAGTACTTC. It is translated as CASRTPGQGFSEQYF.

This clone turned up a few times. The CDR3 is CAWSHPGIDSGNTIYF. In DNA, the CDR3 is TGTGCCTGGAGTCACCCGGGGATCGACTCTGGAAACACCATATATTTT. This rearrangement joins TRBV30 to TRBJ1-3; D remains unclear. Germline CDR1 GTSNPN, CDR2 SVGIG (reference sequence). The CDR3 loop spans 16 amino acids. Between the trimmed V and J ends, which lost 2 bases and 0 bases, there was a span of 14 bases.

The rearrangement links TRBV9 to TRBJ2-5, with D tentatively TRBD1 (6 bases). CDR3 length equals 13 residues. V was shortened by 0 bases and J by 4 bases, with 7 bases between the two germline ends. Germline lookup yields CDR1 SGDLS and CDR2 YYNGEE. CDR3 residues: CASSVGGGETQYF. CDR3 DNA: TGTGCCAGCAGCGTAGGAGGGGGAGAGACCCAGTACTTC.

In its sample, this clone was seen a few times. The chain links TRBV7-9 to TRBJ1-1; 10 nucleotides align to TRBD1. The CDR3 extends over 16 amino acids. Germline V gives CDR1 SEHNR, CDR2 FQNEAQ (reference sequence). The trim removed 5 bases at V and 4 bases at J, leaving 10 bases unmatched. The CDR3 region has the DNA TGTGCCAGCAGCCCGGGACAGGGGACTATGCTCACTGAAGCTTTCTTT. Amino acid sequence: CASSPGQGTMLTEAFF.

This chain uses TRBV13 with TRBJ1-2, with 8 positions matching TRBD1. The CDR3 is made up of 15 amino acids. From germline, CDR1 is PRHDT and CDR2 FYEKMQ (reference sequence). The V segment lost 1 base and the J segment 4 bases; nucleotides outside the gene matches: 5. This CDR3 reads CASSLANRGSYGYTF. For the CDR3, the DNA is TGTGCCAGCAGCTTAGCAAACAGGGGGAGCTATGGCTACACCTTC.

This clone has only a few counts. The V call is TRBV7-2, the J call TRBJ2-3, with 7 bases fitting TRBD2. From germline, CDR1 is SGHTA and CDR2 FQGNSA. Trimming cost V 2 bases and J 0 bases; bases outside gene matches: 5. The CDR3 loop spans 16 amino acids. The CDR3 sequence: CASSLRLAASTDTQYF. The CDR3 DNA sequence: TGTGCCAGCAGCTTACGGCTAGCGGCTAGCACAGATACGCAGTATTTT.

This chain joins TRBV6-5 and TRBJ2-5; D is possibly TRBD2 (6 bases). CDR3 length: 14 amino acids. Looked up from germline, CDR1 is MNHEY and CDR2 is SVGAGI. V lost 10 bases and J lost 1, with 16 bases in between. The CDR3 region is CAIKRAYGQETQYF. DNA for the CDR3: TGTGCCATCAAGCGGGCGTACGGCCAAGAGACCCAGTACTTC.

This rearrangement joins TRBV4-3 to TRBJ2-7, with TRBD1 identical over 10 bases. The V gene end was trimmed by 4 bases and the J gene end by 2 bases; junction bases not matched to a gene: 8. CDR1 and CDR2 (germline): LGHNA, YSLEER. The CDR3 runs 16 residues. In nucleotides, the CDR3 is TGCGCCAGCAGCCTATCGGCCGGACAGGGGGCCTACGAGCAGTACTTC. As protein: CASSLSAGQGAYEQYF.

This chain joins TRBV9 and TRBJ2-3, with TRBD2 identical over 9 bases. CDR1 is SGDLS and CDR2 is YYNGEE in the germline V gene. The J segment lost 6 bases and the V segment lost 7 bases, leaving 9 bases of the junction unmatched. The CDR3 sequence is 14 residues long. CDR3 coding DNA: TGTGCCAGCGCTCCCGGGACTAGCCCCGATACGCAGTATTTT. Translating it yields CASAPGTSPDTQYF.

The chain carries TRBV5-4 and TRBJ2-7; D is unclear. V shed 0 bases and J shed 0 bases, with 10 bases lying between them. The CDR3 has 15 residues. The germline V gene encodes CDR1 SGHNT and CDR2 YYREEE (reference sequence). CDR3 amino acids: CASSLGALSSYEQYF. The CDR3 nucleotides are TGTGCCAGCAGCTTGGGTGCCCTTAGCTCCTACGAGCAGTACTTC. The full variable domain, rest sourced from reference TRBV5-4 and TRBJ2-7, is ETGVTQSPTHLIKTRGQQVTLRCSSQSGHNTVSWYQQALGQGPQFIFQYYREEENGRGNFPPRFSGLQFPNYSSELNVNALELDDSALYLCASSLGALSSYEQYFGPGTRLTVT.

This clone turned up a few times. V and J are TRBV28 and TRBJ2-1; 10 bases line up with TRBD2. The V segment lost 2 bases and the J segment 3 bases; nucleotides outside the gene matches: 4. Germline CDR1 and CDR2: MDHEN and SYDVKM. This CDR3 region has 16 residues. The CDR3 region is CASSLAASGSYNEQFF. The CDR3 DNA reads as TGTGCCAGCAGTTTAGCCGCTAGCGGGAGCTACAATGAGCAGTTCTTC. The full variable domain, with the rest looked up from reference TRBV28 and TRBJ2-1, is DVKVTQSSRYLVKRTGEKVFLECVQDMDHENMFWYRQDPGLGLRLIYFSYDVKMKEKGDIPEGYSVSREKKERFSLILESASTNQTSMYLCASSLAASGSYNEQFFGPGTRLTVL.

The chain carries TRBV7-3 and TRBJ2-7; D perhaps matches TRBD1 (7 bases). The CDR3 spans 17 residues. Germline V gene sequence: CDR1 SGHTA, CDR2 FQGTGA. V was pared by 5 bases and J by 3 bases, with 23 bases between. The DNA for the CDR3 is TGTGCCAGCAGCCCCACCGGGCGGGGACAGTCCATCTACGAGCAGTACTTC. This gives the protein CASSPTGRGQSIYEQYF.

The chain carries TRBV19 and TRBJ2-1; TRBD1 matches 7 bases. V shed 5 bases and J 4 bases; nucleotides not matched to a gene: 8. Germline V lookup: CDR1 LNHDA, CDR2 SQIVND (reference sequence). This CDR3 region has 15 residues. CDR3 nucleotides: TGTGCCAGTAGTCCGGACAGGTTTCGTTACAATGAGCAGTTCTTC. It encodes CASSPDRFRYNEQFF.

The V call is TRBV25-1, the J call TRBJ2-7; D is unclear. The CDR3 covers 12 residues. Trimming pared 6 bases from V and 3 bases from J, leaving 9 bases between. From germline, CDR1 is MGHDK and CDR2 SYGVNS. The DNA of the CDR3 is TGTGCCAGCAGGGGCGTGGTCTACGAGCAGTACTTC. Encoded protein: CASRGVVYEQYF.

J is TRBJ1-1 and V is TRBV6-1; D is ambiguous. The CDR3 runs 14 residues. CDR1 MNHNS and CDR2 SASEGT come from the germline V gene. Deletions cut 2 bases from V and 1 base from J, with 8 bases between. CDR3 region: CASSETAGNTEAFF. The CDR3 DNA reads TGTGCCAGCAGTGAAACGGCGGGGAACACTGAAGCTTTCTTT.

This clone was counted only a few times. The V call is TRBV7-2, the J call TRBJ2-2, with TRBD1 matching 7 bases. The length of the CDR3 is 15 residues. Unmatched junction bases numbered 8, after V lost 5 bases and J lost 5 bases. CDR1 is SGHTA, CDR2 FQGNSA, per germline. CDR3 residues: CASSPRAQGTGELFF. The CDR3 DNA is TGTGCCAGCAGCCCCCGAGCACAGGGGACCGGGGAGCTGTTTTTT.

In DNA, the CDR3 is TGTGCCAGCTCACCACCGATGGCAGGGGAGACCCAGTACTTC. Protein sequence: CASSPPMAGETQYF. V is TRBV18 and J is TRBJ2-5, with D possibly being TRBD1 (5 bases). The CDR3 totals 14 residues. The germline V gene has CDR1 KGHSH and CDR2 LQKENI. The germline V and J ends were trimmed by 0 bases and 5 bases, with 10 bases remaining between them.

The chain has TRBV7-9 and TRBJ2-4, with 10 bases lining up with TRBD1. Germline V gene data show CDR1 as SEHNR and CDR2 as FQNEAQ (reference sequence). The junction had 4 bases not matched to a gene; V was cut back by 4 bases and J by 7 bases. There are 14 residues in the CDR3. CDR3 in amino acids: CASSSATGGNIQYF. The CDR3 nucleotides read TGTGCCAGCAGCTCCGCGACAGGGGGCAACATTCAGTACTTC.

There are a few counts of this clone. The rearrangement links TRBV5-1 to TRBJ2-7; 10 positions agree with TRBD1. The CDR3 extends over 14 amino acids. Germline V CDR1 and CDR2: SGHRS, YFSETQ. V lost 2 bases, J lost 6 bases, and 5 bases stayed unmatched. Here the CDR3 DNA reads TGCGCCAGCAGCTTCCGGGACAGGGGAAGCGAGCAGTACTTC. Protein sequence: CASSFRDRGSEQYF.

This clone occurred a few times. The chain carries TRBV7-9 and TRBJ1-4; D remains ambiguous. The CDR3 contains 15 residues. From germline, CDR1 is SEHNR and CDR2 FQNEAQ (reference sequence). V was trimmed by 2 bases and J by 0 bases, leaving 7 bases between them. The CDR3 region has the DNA TGTGCCAGCAGCTTATCCGCAGCAACTAATGAAAAACTGTTTTTT. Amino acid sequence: CASSLSAATNEKLFF.

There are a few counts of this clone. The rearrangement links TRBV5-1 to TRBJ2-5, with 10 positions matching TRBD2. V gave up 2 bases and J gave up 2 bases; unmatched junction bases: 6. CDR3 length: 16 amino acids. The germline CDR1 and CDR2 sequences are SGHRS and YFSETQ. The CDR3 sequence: CASSLSPAGGQETQYF. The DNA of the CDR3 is TGCGCCAGCAGCTTATCCCCAGCGGGGGGGCAAGAGACCCAGTACTTC.

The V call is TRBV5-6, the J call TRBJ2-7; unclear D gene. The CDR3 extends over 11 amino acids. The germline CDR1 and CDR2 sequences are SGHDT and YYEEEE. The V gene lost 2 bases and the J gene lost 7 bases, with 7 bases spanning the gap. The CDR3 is CASSFSREQYF. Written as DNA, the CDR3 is TGTGCCAGCAGCTTTTCCCGGGAGCAGTACTTC.